The 7 T cell receptor beta chains in this list originate from one sample, sequenced in a study of T cells in Graves' hyperthyroidism and ophthalmopathy. It was RNA transcripts that yielded the amplified TCR beta CDR3 regions. Primed by the HTBI set, a first-round RT-PCR was run on the TCR CDR3. TCRdb re-derived calls from the multiplex PCR reads in MiXCR, one entry per CDR3 protein. The sample contains about 350,000 distinct CDR3 sequences, approximately 13% of which appear only once. Sequencing was performed on blood. The receptors originated from a woman aged 25 to 45 with Graves' hyperthyroidism.

This sequence joins TRBV19 and TRBJ2-6; unclear D gene. Germline-derived CDR1 and CDR2 are LNHDA and SQIVND (reference sequence). This CDR3 has 17 amino acids. Trimming took 0 bases from V and 4 from J, leaving 13 bases between them. The chain's CDR3 is CASSIDSLGWGANVLTF. Here the CDR3 DNA reads TGTGCCAGTAGTATAGATTCCCTAGGCTGGGGGGCCAACGTCCTGACTTTC.

This clonotype was picked up a small number of times. The J gene is TRBJ1-4, the V gene TRBV5-1; TRBD1 agrees at 9 bases. Germline V gene data show CDR1 as SGHRS and CDR2 as YFSETQ. This CDR3 has 15 amino acids. The trim removed 4 bases at V and 5 bases at J, leaving 6 bases unmatched. CDR3 amino acids: CASSPLTGGNEKLFF. CDR3 nucleotide sequence: TGCGCCAGCAGCCCACTGACAGGGGGGAATGAAAAACTGTTTTTT.

In this sample, this clonotype turned up many times. The chain combines TRBV24-1 with TRBJ1-1, with 7 bases identical to TRBD1. Germline assignment: CDR1 KGHDR and CDR2 SFDVKD. This CDR3 spans 13 amino acids. Trimming removed 5 bases from V and 7 bases from J; junction bases left unmatched: 6. As DNA, the CDR3 is TGTGCCACCAGTGCCCGACAGGGCAATGAAGCTTTCTTT. Amino acids: CATSARQGNEAFF.

This clonotype appeared many times. The rearrangement links TRBV7-6 to TRBJ2-1; D call uncertain. CDR1 and CDR2 from the germline V gene are SGHVS and FNYEAQ. The ends were cut back, 4 bases at V and 0 bases at J, with 10 bases in the middle. The CDR3 spans 15 residues. The CDR3 spells CASSSAVSSYNEQFF. The CDR3 bases are TGTGCCAGCAGCTCGGCCGTGAGCTCCTACAATGAGCAGTTCTTC.

This clonotype turned up a few times. The V call is TRBV15, the J call TRBJ1-2; 8 nucleotides match TRBD1. Germline lookup yields CDR1 LNHNV and CDR2 YYDKDF (reference sequence). This CDR3 is 15 amino acids long. Trimming removed 2 bases from V and 4 bases from J; junction bases left unmatched: 6. The CDR3 here is CATSRLTGDLYGYTF. CDR3 nucleotides: TGTGCCACCAGCAGACTGACAGGGGATCTCTATGGCTACACCTTC. The variable domain in full, completed from reference TRBV15 and TRBJ1-2, reads DAMVIQNPRYQVTQFGKPVTLSCSQTLNHNVMYWYQQKSSQAPKLLFHYYDKDFNNEADTPDNFQSRRPNTSFCFLDIRSPGLGDTAMYLCATSRLTGDLYGYTFGSGTRLTVV.

The chain has TRBV6-1 and TRBJ2-3; 8 bases map to TRBD2. CDR3 length: 14 residues. Germline assignment: CDR1 MNHNS and CDR2 SASEGT. Trimming cost V 6 bases and J 1 base; bases outside gene matches: 3. The CDR3 region is CASRETSGTDTQYF. The CDR3 DNA sequence: TGTGCCAGCAGGGAGACTAGCGGCACAGATACGCAGTATTTT.

Note on this clonotype: This may be a read error, as it is one base from a much larger clone. The chain combines TRBV10-3 with TRBJ2-1; 9 nucleotides match TRBD2. The CDR3 runs 14 residues. Trimming cost V 0 bases and J 6 bases; bases outside gene matches: 0. The germline gives CDR1 ENHRY, CDR2 SYGVKD. The CDR3 coding sequence is TGTGCCATCAGTGAGTCTAGCGGGGGCAATGAGCAGTTCTTC. Translation: CAISESSGGNEQFF.